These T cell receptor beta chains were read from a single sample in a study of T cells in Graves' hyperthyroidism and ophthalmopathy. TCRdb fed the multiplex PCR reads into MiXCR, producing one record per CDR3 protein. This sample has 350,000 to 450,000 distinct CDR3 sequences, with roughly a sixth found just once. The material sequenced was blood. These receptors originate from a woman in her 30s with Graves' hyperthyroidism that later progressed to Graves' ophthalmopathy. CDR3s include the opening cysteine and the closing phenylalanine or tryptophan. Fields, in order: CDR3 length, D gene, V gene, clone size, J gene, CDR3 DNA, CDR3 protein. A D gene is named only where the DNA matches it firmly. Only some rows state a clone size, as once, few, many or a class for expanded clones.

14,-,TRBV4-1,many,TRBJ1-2,TGCGCCAGCAGCCTCCCCCAGGGGCTAAATGGCTACACCTTC,CASSLPQGLNGYTF
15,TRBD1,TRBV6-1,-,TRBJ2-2,TGTGCCAGCAGTGACTGGCAGGGGGCTGACGGGGAGCTGTTTTTT,CASSDWQGADGELFF
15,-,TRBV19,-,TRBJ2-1,TGTGCCAGTAGTATAGTGGCTGATTCCTACAATGAGCAGTTCTTC,CASSIVADSYNEQFF
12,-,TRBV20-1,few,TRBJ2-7,TGCAGTGCTACAAACAGGGTCCACGAGCAGTACTTC,CSATNRVHEQYF
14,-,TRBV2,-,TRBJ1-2,TGTGCCACCATCAGGGTAGAAGGCTCAACCGGCTACACCTTC,CATIRVEGSTGYTF
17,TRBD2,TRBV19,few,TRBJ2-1,TGTGCCAGTAGTCCCCTGACGCGGGGGGGACCCTACAATGAGCAGTTCTTC,CASSPLTRGGPYNEQFF
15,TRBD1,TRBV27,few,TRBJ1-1,TGTGCCAGCAGTACACGGGGACAGGGACTGGCTGAAGCTTTCTTT,CASSTRGQGLAEAFF
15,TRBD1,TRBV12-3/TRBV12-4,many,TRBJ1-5,TGTGCCAGCAGTCCGGACAGGGGATACAATCAGCCCCAGCATTTT,CASSPDRGYNQPQHF
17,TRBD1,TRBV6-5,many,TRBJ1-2,TGTGCCAGCAGTTACGGTAGACGGACAGGGGACAACTATGGCTACACCTTC,CASSYGRRTGDNYGYTF
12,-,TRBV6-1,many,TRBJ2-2,TGTGCCAGCACCGCCCGAACCGGGGAGCTGTTTTTT,CASTARTGELFF
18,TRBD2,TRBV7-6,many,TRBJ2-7,TGTGCCAGCAGCTTAGGCCAGTGGGGGGGAGAGGTAGGCTACGAGCAGTACTTC,CASSLGQWGGEVGYEQYF
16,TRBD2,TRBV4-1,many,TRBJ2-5,TGCGCCAGCAGCCAAGAAGGAGGCGGGAGAAGGGAGACCCAGTACTTC,CASSQEGGGRRETQYF
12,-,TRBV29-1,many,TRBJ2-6,TGCAGCGGCATGTCTGGGGCCAACGTCCTGACTTTC,CSGMSGANVLTF
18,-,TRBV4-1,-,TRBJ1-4,TGCGCCAGCAGCCAAGATCCAGCACCCATCGCAACTAATGAAAAACTGTTTTTT,CASSQDPAPIATNEKLFF
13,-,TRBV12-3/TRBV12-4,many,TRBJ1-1,TGTGCCAGCAGTTGGGACGGGAACACTGAAGCTTTCTTT,CASSWDGNTEAFF
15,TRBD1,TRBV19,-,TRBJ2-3,TGTGCCAGTAGCATCCGGGACAGGAGGACAGATACGCAGTATTTT,CASSIRDRRTDTQYF
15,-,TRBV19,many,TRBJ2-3,TGTGCCAGTAGTAGGCAGGGATATAGCACAGATACGCAGTATTTT,CASSRQGYSTDTQYF
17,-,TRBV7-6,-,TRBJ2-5,TGTGCCAGCAGCTTATATCCAGCCGGGCAGGGGCAAGAGACCCAGTACTTC,CASSLYPAGQGQETQYF
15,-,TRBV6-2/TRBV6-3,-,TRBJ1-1,TGTGCCAGCAGTTACTCTGGACTCCTGAACACTGAAGCTTTCTTT,CASSYSGLLNTEAFF
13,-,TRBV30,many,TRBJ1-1,TGTGCCTGGAGCATTAGGGGAAACACTGAAGCTTTCTTT,CAWSIRGNTEAFF
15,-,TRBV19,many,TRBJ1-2,TGTGCCAGTAGTATCGGTCAAGGCATTAACTATGGCTACACCTTC,CASSIGQGINYGYTF
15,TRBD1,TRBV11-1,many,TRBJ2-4,TGTGCCAGCAGCTTAGCAGGGGGCCGTGGAAACATTCAGTACTTC,CASSLAGGRGNIQYF
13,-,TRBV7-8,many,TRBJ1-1,TGTGCCAGCAGCTTAGACCCCCAGATAGAAGCTTTCTTT,CASSLDPQIEAFF
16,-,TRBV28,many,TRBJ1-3,TGTGCCAGCACCCCCCGGACGGGGACCTCTGGAAACACCATATATTTT,CASTPRTGTSGNTIYF
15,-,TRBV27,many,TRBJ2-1,TGTGCCAGCAGTTTAATCCCCTTTCGCGACAATGAGCAGTTCTTC,CASSLIPFRDNEQFF
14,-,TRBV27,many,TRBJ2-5,TGTGCCAGCAGTCCCCGGGACCGCCAAGAGACCCAGTACTTC,CASSPRDRQETQYF
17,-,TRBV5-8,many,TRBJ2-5,TGTGCCAGCAGCTTGTCATGGCTCGACACCCGCCAAGAGACCCAGTACTTC,CASSLSWLDTRQETQYF
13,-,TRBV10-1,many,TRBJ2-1,TGCGCCAGCAGTGAGTCTCTAAGTTTTGAGCAGTTCTTC,CASSESLSFEQFF